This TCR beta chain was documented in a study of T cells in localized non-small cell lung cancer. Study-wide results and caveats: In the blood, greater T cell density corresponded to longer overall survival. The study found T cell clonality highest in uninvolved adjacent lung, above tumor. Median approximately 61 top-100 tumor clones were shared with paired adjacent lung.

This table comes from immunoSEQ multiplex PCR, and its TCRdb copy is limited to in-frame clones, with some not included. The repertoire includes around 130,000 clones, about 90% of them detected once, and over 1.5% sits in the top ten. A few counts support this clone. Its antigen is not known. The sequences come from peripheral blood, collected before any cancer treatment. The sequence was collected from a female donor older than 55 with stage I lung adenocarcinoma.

The DNA for the CDR3 is TGTGCCAGCTCACCCCAGCAATCCTTGAACACCGGGGAGCTGTTTTTT. Protein: CASSPQQSLNTGELFF. The chain uses TRBV18 and TRBJ2-2, with D unclear. Germline loops: CDR1 KGHSH, CDR2 LQKENI. The CDR3 contains 16 residues. V dropped 3 bases and J dropped 1 base, with 12 bases sitting between them.